The clone carrying this T cell receptor beta chain was counted many times. Its antigen is unknown. The study amplified TCR beta CDR3 regions using RNA transcripts. The authors performed first-round RT-PCR with HTBI primers and then a second-round multiplex PCR. TCRdb used MiXCR to reprocess the multiplex PCR reads, holding one entry per CDR3 protein. This sample has 450,000 to 600,000 distinct CDR3 sequences, with 35% to 45% found just once. This entry comes from a study of Graves' ophthalmopathy and Graves' hyperthyroidism. Regarding the study as a whole: Using 13 signatures, a model distinguished ophthalmopathy from stable hyperthyroidism, reaching around 85% sensitivity and over 65% specificity. The study's model predicted ophthalmopathy progression at roughly 69% sensitivity and about 72% specificity. Blood also held most thyroid clonotypes expanded above 0.001 frequency.

The sequence came from an adult man with Graves' hyperthyroidism. The sample comprised peripheral blood or thyroid tissue (not recorded which).

CDR3 in DNA: TGCAGTGCTAGAGGCGACAGCCAATATAATTCACCCCTCCACTTT. Encoded protein: CSARGDSQYNSPLHF. This rearrangement joins TRBV20-1 to TRBJ1-6; D is possibly TRBD1 (5 bases). Per the germline V gene, CDR1 is DFQATT and CDR2 is SNEGSKA (reference sequence). Trimming shortened V by 1 base and J by 4 bases, and 11 bases separated the two germline ends. The CDR3 consists of 15 residues.